This T cell receptor beta chain was sequenced in a study of CD8 T cells in ankylosing spondylitis. Study-wide points: Past research had described some motif variants in reactive arthritis synovial fluid and blood.

A remark on this clonotype: Its antigen is still unknown.

Via MiXCR, TCRdb re-called the 5' RACE reads, giving one row per CDR3 protein. The sample records 200,000 to 250,000 distinct CDR3 sequences, 25% to 30% being singletons. There are 14 residues in the CDR3. CDR1 is MNHNS, CDR2 SASEGT, per germline. V lost 5 bases and J lost 4, with 11 bases in between. The chain joins TRBV6-1 to TRBJ1-4, with a weak D call TRBD1 (5 bases). Sequencing was done on a sample of blood, either unsorted or a sorted T cell fraction (not recorded which). The receptor was derived from a male donor with ankylosing spondylitis or in good health (not recorded which). The chain's CDR3 is CASSKRGFNEKLFF. CDR3 bases: TGTGCCAGCAGTAAGAGGGGCTTTAATGAAAAACTGTTTTTT.